A single sample is the source of the 20 T cell receptor beta chains below, sequenced in a study of blood T cells in healthy people across ages (dated by TCRdb to the mid-2010s). Library preparation was by 5' RACE. Sequencing was carried out with an Illumina HiSeq 2500. A second 7 to 11 cycle PCR used a sample-barcoded 5' primer and a J-beta primer mix. TCRdb applied fastp at Q25 and MiXCR to the public reads, then kept only in-frame beta chains. Under each unique CDR3 protein, matching rows form one entry showing the most common genes and DNA. The sample contains over a million distinct CDR3 sequences, approximately 39% of them found a single time. The biggest ten clones account for about 4% of the sample. The source material was blood. The receptors shown here come from a woman aged 18-29 years in good health.

The J gene is TRBJ1-3, the V gene TRBV29-1, with unresolved D. Trimming left V 4 bases short and J 0 bases short, with 13 bases between. The CDR3 loop spans 15 amino acids. The germline gives CDR1 SQVTM, CDR2 ANQGSEA. The CDR3 nucleotides are TGCAGCGTTGTCGGCGGAGCCGACTCTGGAAACACCATATATTTT. Amino acid sequence: CSVVGGADSGNTIYF.

This clonotype was counted between two and nine times. CDR3 sequence (DNA): TGTGCCAGCAGGGACAGCTTAGGGGTCTACGAGCAGTACTTC. Residues: CASRDSLGVYEQYF. The chain couples TRBV6-6 to TRBJ2-7; perhaps TRBD1 as D (6 bases). V lost 6 bases to trimming and J lost 3 bases, with 15 bases between them. In germline, CDR1 is MNHNY, CDR2 SVGAGI (reference sequence). The CDR3 contains 14 residues.

This clonotype was seen once. This chain uses TRBV7-9 with TRBJ1-4, with 9 bases matching TRBD1. The germline V gene encodes CDR1 SEHNR and CDR2 FQNEAQ (reference sequence). The CDR3 has 14 amino acids. V was clipped by 6 bases and J by 6 bases; unmatched bases: 5. The CDR3 sequence is CASSIRQGDEKLFF. In DNA, the CDR3 is TGTGCCAGCAGTATCCGACAGGGGGATGAAAAACTGTTTTTT. Full variable domain (remainder filled in from reference TRBV7-9 and TRBJ1-4): DTGVSQNPRHKITKRGQNVTFRCDPISEHNRLYWYRQTLGQGPEFLTYFQNEAQLEKSRLLSDRFSAERPKGSFSTLEIQRTEQGDSAMYLCASSIRQGDEKLFFGSGTQLSVL.

The rearrangement uses TRBV12-3 or TRBV12-4 and TRBJ2-1; 10 bases agree with TRBD2. CDR3 length: 16 residues. J lost 6 bases, V lost 2 bases, and 7 bases had no gene match. The CDR3 nucleotides are TGTGCCAGCAGTTTACGATGGCTAGCGGGGGCCAATGAGCAGTTCTTC. Residues: CASSLRWLAGANEQFF.

The J gene is TRBJ1-2, the V gene TRBV7-9, with 7 bases matching TRBD1. The CDR3 spans 15 residues. Germline V CDR1 and CDR2: SEHNR, FQNEAQ (reference sequence). The ends lost 6 bases at V and 0 bases at J; junction bases unmatched: 7. DNA of the CDR3: TGTGCCAGCAGTCGAAACAGGGGACCTAACTATGGCTACACCTTC. It is translated as CASSRNRGPNYGYTF.

This clonotype was picked up a small number of times. The chain uses TRBV27 and TRBJ2-5; D is uncertain. Trimming removed 4 bases from V and 7 bases from J, with 7 bases in between. Germline V CDR1 and CDR2: MNHEY, SMNVEV (reference sequence). The length of the CDR3 is 11 residues. This CDR3 reads CASSSSGTQYF. CDR3 nucleotides: TGTGCCAGCAGTTCCTCCGGGACCCAGTACTTC.

The chain combines TRBV20-1 with TRBJ2-4; 9 nucleotides match TRBD1. Germline lookup yields CDR1 DFQATT and CDR2 SNEGSKA (reference sequence). The CDR3 sequence is 15 residues long. V trimming: 5 bases; J trimming: 5 bases; junction bases outside the gene matches: 10. The CDR3 DNA reads as TGCAGTGCTCCGATTACAGGGGGCTCAGAAAACATTCAGTACTTC. This translates into CSAPITGGSENIQYF.

This clonotype came up a few times. The gene calls are TRBV5-1 and TRBJ2-3; 11 bases line up with TRBD2. The CDR3 totals 18 residues. Losses at the gene ends were 0 bases for V and 0 bases for J; bases not matched to a gene: 6. Germline V gene data show CDR1 as SGHRS and CDR2 as YFSETQ. CDR3 residues: CASSLGLAGGASTDTQYF. DNA of the CDR3: TGCGCCAGCAGCTTGGGGCTAGCGGGGGGAGCTAGCACAGATACGCAGTATTTT.

CDR3 coding DNA: TGTGCCAGCAGACCAACAGGGGGTTTTGGGCAGCCCCAGCATTTT. The encoded protein is CASRPTGGFGQPQHF. This rearrangement joins TRBV6-5 to TRBJ1-5; 8 nucleotides align to TRBD1. The ends lost 6 bases at V and 7 bases at J; junction bases unmatched: 11. The CDR3 has 15 residues. Germline V gene sequence: CDR1 MNHEY, CDR2 SVGAGI.

The genes are TRBV29-1 and TRBJ1-5, with a possible D match to TRBD1 (6 bases). Germline V CDR1 and CDR2: SQVTM, ANQGSEA. The CDR3 is made up of 15 amino acids. V was shortened by 5 bases and J by 0 bases, with 14 bases between the two germline ends. The CDR3 DNA follows: TGCAGCGTTTCCATAGGACAGAATAGCAATCAGCCCCAGCATTTT. Amino acid sequence: CSVSIGQNSNQPQHF.

In this sample, this clonotype turned up many times. V gene TRBV4-3 combines with J gene TRBJ2-3; maybe TRBD1 (6 bases). The CDR3 covers 13 residues. V shed 2 bases and J shed 7 bases, with 10 bases lying between them. Germline V gene data show CDR1 as LGHNA and CDR2 as YSLEER. CDR3 bases: TGCGCCAGCAGCCAATATACAGGGAATACGCAGTATTTT. Translation: CASSQYTGNTQYF.

The chain employs TRBV7-2 and TRBJ2-7; tentative D call: TRBD1 (6 bases). Germline V lookup: CDR1 SGHTA, CDR2 FQGNSA. Trimming removed 1 base at V and 3 bases at J, with 16 bases between. There are 16 residues in the CDR3. CDR3 in amino acids: CASSLEITQGNYEQYF. The CDR3 DNA reads as TGTGCCAGCAGCTTAGAAATAACACAGGGTAACTACGAGCAGTACTTC.

This clonotype was seen more than once but under ten times. The chain joins TRBV12-3 or TRBV12-4 to TRBJ2-7; maybe TRBD1 (5 bases). V lost 1 base to trimming and J lost 7 bases, with 14 bases between them. The CDR3 covers 14 residues. The CDR3 spells CASSLDGRAWEQYF. The CDR3, as DNA: TGTGCCAGCAGTTTAGACGGCAGGGCGTGGGAGCAGTACTTC.

The rearrangement joins TRBV7-9 to TRBJ1-1, with 7 bases aligning to TRBD1. V trimming: 5 bases; J trimming: 1 base; junction bases outside the gene matches: 7. CDR3 length: 15 amino acids. Germline V lookup: CDR1 SEHNR, CDR2 FQNEAQ (reference sequence). For the CDR3, the DNA is TGTGCCAGCAGCGCAAACAGGGGAACGAACACTGAAGCTTTCTTT. This encodes CASSANRGTNTEAFF.

This clonotype was seen a handful of times. V is TRBV12-3 or TRBV12-4 and J is TRBJ2-3; D call uncertain. The V gene lost 1 base and the J gene lost 5 bases, with 10 bases spanning the gap. CDR3 size: 14 residues. The CDR3 region has the DNA TGTGCCAGCAGTTTAGAAGGACCCGAAGATACGCAGTATTTT. This codes for CASSLEGPEDTQYF.

This clonotype appeared a few times. The chain is built from TRBV20-1 and TRBJ1-2; D unclear. The CDR3 has 14 amino acids. Trimming removed 0 bases from V and 4 bases from J, with 12 bases in between. Germline CDR1 and CDR2: DFQATT and SNEGSKA (reference sequence). The CDR3 here is CSARDQRGSYGYTF. CDR3 DNA: TGCAGTGCTAGAGATCAGCGGGGATCCTATGGCTACACCTTC.

The J gene is TRBJ1-5, the V gene TRBV28; 8 bases agree with TRBD1. CDR3 length equals 14 residues. V was pared by 6 bases and J by 5 bases, with 6 bases of the junction left unmatched. Germline loops: CDR1 MDHEN, CDR2 SYDVKM. CDR3 DNA: TGTGCCAGCAGGCACCGGACAGGGTATCAGCCCCAGCATTTT. It codes for CASRHRTGYQPQHF.

This clonotype was seen just once. The CDR3 DNA sequence: TGTGCCAGCAGCTTATTGGGAGTCGCCTCTGGAAACACCATATATTTT. This sequence encodes CASSLLGVASGNTIYF. The chain has TRBV7-6 and TRBJ1-3; D gene uncertain. Trimming pared 2 bases from V and 0 bases from J, leaving 11 bases between. Germline V gives CDR1 SGHVS, CDR2 FNYEAQ. CDR3 size: 16 residues.

Worth noting for this clonotype: Just one base apart from a much larger clone, this may be a read error. The CDR3 region has the DNA TGCAGCGTGGGAAGGTTTAGCGGGAGGATGGGTGAGCAGTACTTC. Its translation is CSVGRFSGRMGEQYF. The genes are TRBV29-1 and TRBJ2-5, with 10 nucleotides matching TRBD2. V lost 6 bases and J lost 11; bases outside the gene matches: 18. Germline CDR1 SQVTM, CDR2 ANQGSEA. The CDR3 runs to 15 residues.

This clonotype was counted only a few times. This chain uses TRBV9 with TRBJ1-1; 7 nucleotides line up with TRBD1. This CDR3 is 15 amino acids long. Germline V CDR1 and CDR2: SGDLS, YYNGEE. The trim removed 4 bases at V and 4 bases at J, leaving 10 bases unmatched. The CDR3 region has the DNA TGTGCCAGCAGCCTCACGACAGGGATGGGCACTGAAGCTTTCTTT. It encodes CASSLTTGMGTEAFF.